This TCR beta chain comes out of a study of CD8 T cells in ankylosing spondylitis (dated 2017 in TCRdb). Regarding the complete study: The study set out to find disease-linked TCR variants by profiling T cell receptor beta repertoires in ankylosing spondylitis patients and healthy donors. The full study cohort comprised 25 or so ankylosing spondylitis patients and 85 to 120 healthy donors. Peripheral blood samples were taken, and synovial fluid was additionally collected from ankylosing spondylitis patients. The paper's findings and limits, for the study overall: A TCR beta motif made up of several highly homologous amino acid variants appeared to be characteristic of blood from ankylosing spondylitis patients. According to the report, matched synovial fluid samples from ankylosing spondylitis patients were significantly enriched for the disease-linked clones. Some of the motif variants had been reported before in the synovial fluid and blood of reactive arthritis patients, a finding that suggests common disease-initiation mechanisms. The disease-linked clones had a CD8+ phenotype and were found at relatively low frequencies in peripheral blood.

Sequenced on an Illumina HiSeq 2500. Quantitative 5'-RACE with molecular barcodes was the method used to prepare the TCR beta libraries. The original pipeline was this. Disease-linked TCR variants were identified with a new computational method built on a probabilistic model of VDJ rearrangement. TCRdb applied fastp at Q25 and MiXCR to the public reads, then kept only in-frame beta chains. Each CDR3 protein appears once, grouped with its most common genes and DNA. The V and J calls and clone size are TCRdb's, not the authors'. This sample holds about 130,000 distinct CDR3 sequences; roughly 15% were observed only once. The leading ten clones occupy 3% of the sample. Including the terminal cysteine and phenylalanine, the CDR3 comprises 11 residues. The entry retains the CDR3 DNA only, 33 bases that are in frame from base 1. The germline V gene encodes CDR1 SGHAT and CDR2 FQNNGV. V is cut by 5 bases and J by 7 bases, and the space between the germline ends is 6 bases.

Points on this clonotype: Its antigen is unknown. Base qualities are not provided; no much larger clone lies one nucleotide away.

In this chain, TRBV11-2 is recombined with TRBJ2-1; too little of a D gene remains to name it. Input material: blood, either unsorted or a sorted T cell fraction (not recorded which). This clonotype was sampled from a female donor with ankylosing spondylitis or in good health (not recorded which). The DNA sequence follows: TGTGCCAGCAGCCAGCCTAATGAGCAGTTCTTC. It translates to CASSQPNEQFF.